Listed here is a single T cell receptor beta chain. Its antigen is unknown. PCR used 60 Vbeta primers and 13 Jbeta primers. Only in-frame clones appear in the TCRdb table, and some are missing; sequencing was by immunoSEQ multiplex PCR. The sample lists some 90,000 clones; 81% were seen once. The sample originates from a study of cytomegalovirus exposure and HLA in healthy donors. General study results and limits: The investigators catalogued some 160 TCR beta chains as cytomegalovirus-associated. TCR beta chain V- and J-gene trimming was linked, in a later analysis, to a missense variant in DCLRE1C.

The sequencing input was PBMCs. The receptor comes from a woman in her sixties or seventies in good health and CMV-seropositive.

CDR3 protein: CAISTDRGGTEAFF. CDR3 nucleotides: TGTGCCATCAGTACTGACAGGGGAGGCACTGAAGCTTTCTTT. The chain combines TRBV10-3 with TRBJ1-1; 8 nucleotides agree with TRBD1. CDR3 length: 14 amino acids. J gave up 4 bases and V 5 bases, and 6 bases lay outside the gene matches. Germline CDR1 ENHRY, CDR2 SYGVKD.